Presented here are 24 T cell receptor beta chains from one specimen sequenced in a study of cytomegalovirus exposure and HLA in healthy donors. Primers: 60 Vbeta forward and 13 Jbeta reverse. The method was immunoSEQ multiplex PCR; TCRdb's version includes in-frame clones alone and lacks a portion of them. The profile covers roughly 120,000 clones, with 73% appearing a single time and approximately 8% taken by the ten largest. Specimen: PBMCs. The receptors derive from a man in his forties in good health and CMV-seronegative.

In this sample, this clone turned up once. The rearrangement uses TRBV7-2 and TRBJ2-1; 7 bases are a match to TRBD1. The V gene end was trimmed by 5 bases and the J gene end by 7 bases; junction bases not matched to a gene: 11. The CDR3 contains 15 residues. The V gene's germline CDR1 is SGHTA and CDR2 FQGNSA. CDR3 protein: CASSLPQGGRNEQFF. The CDR3, as DNA: TGTGCCAGCAGCCTACCTCAAGGGGGCAGGAATGAGCAGTTCTTC. Filled out from reference TRBV7-2 and TRBJ2-1, the complete variable domain reads GAGVSQSPSNKVTEKGKDVELRCDPISGHTALYWYRQSLGQGLEFLIYFQGNSAPDKSGLPSDRFSAERTGGSVSTLTIQRTQQEDSAVYLCASSLPQGGRNEQFFGPGTRLTVL.

Written as DNA, the CDR3 is TGCGCCAGCAGCTCGGAACTCGGGGGAGCGCTCCCGCAGTACTTC. It codes for CASSSELGGALPQYF. The rearrangement joins TRBV5-1 to TRBJ2-7, with D tentatively TRBD2 (6 bases). This CDR3 is 15 amino acids long. Deletions cut 3 bases from V and 9 bases from J, with 22 bases between. Germline loops: CDR1 SGHRS, CDR2 YFSETQ.

In this sample, this clone turned up a few times. The chain employs TRBV7-2 and TRBJ2-7, with 9 positions matching TRBD1. The CDR3 covers 15 residues. Looked up from germline, CDR1 is SGHTA and CDR2 is FQGNSA. V dropped 5 bases and J dropped 3; count of bases not matched to a gene: 8. The DNA for the CDR3 is TGTGCCAGCAGCGTAGGGGGGACAGGGCTCTACGAGCAGTACTTC. Amino acids: CASSVGGTGLYEQYF.

The rearrangement joins TRBV5-6 to TRBJ2-3, with 7 bases identical to TRBD1. Germline-derived CDR1 and CDR2 are SGHDT and YYEEEE. The V segment lost 3 bases and the J segment 5 bases; nucleotides outside the gene matches: 3. The CDR3 spans 13 residues. CDR3 nucleotide sequence: TGTGCCAGCAGCTGGGGGACAGAAGATACGCAGTATTTT. This sequence encodes CASSWGTEDTQYF. The full variable domain, with the rest looked up from reference TRBV5-6 and TRBJ2-3, is DAGVTQSPTHLIKTRGQQVTLRCSPKSGHDTVSWYQQALGQGPQFIFQYYEEEERQRGNFPDRFSGHQFPNYSSELNVNALLLGDSALYLCASSWGTEDTQYFGPGTRLTVL.

The chain combines TRBV4-3 with TRBJ2-5; 11 positions agree with TRBD2. J lost 5 bases, V lost 4 bases, and 9 bases had no gene match. The CDR3 is made up of 16 amino acids. The V gene's germline CDR1 is LGHNA and CDR2 YSLEER. The CDR3 loop reads CASSPSLAGGRETQYF. The DNA of the CDR3 is TGCGCCAGCAGCCCGAGCCTAGCGGGGGGTAGGGAGACCCAGTACTTC.

In its sample, this clone is medium-sized. The rearrangement links TRBV6-1 to TRBJ1-6, with a possible D match to TRBD1 (5 bases). The ends were cut back, 3 bases at V and 5 bases at J, with 5 bases in the middle. Germline V CDR1 and CDR2: MNHNS, SASEGT. CDR3 length: 13 amino acids. The DNA of the CDR3 is TGTGCCAGCAGTGACAGGGATAATTCACCCCTCCACTTT. This encodes CASSDRDNSPLHF.

The rearrangement joins TRBV19 to TRBJ1-2; no firm D call. The CDR3 is made up of 14 amino acids. Germline CDR1 reads LNHDA; CDR2 reads SQIVND (reference sequence). Deletions cut 8 bases from V and 5 bases from J, with 18 bases between. CDR3 nucleotide sequence: TGTGCCAGTGTGAGGGTCACCCCGCCGTATGGCTACACCTTC. This encodes CASVRVTPPYGYTF.

J is TRBJ1-5 and V is TRBV7-2, with D unclear. This CDR3 contains 15 residues. Germline V gives CDR1 SGHTA, CDR2 FQGNSA. Trimming took 4 bases from V and 0 from J, leaving 10 bases between them. The DNA of the CDR3 is TGTGCCAGCAGCTCTCAGTCAATTAGCAATCAGCCCCAGCATTTT. It encodes CASSSQSISNQPQHF. The variable domain in full, completed from reference TRBV7-2 and TRBJ1-5, reads GAGVSQSPSNKVTEKGKDVELRCDPISGHTALYWYRQSLGQGLEFLIYFQGNSAPDKSGLPSDRFSAERTGGSVSTLTIQRTQQEDSAVYLCASSSQSISNQPQHFGDGTRLSIL.

The rearrangement links TRBV4-3 to TRBJ1-2; D remains ambiguous. This CDR3 region has 15 residues. Germline CDR1 and CDR2: LGHNA and YSLEER. With 0 bases removed from V and 4 bases from J, the gap between germline ends came to 12 bases. The CDR3 loop reads CASSQEGAAGYGYTF. The CDR3 DNA reads as TGCGCCAGCAGCCAAGAAGGTGCGGCTGGCTATGGCTACACCTTC.

The V and J genes are TRBV4-3 and TRBJ1-4; D unresolved. Trimming took 1 base from V and 7 from J, leaving 10 bases between them. The CDR3 spans 14 residues. Looked up from germline, CDR1 is LGHNA and CDR2 is YSLEER. This CDR3 reads CASSQGALSEKLFF. The CDR3, as DNA: TGCGCCAGCAGCCAAGGGGCACTTAGTGAAAAACTGTTTTTT.

This chain's CDR3 is CASTMGASAELFF. CDR3 bases: TGTGCCAGTACCATGGGGGCGAGCGCGGAGCTGTTTTTT. The V call is TRBV19, the J call TRBJ2-2, with D maybe TRBD1 (6 bases). The CDR3 sequence is 13 residues long. Between the trimmed V and J ends, which lost 7 bases and 10 bases, there was a span of 16 bases. Germline lookup yields CDR1 LNHDA and CDR2 SQIVND (reference sequence).

The CDR3 is CAISELSNEQFF. Here the CDR3 DNA reads TGTGCCATCAGTGAGCTGAGCAATGAGCAGTTCTTC. This chain links TRBV10-3 with TRBJ2-1; D remains unclear. The CDR3 length is 12 residues. Germline V lookup: CDR1 ENHRY, CDR2 SYGVKD. Trimming removed 2 bases at V and 6 bases at J, with 5 bases between.

V usage is TRBV11-3 and J usage is TRBJ2-7; 8 bases line up with TRBD1. This CDR3 comprises 15 residues. J lost 4 bases, V lost 5 bases, and 10 bases had no gene match. Per germline, CDR1 SGHNT and CDR2 YENEEA. The DNA for the CDR3 is TGTGCCAGCAGCCGCCAGACAGGGGACCAGTACGAGCAGTACTTC. This encodes CASSRQTGDQYEQYF.

This clone occurred a few times. This sequence joins TRBV29-1 and TRBJ1-2; 7 bases map to TRBD1. The CDR3 has 13 residues. V shed 2 bases and J 3 bases; nucleotides not matched to a gene: 3. Germline CDR1 reads SQVTM; CDR2 reads ANQGSEA. The CDR3 loop reads CSVEPTGHYGYTF. As DNA, the CDR3 is TGCAGCGTTGAACCGACAGGGCACTATGGCTACACCTTC.

The chain employs TRBV7-3 and TRBJ1-3; TRBD1 agrees at 8 bases. The ends lost 5 bases at V and 3 bases at J; junction bases unmatched: 9. This CDR3 is 16 amino acids long. Germline V CDR1 and CDR2: SGHTA, FQGTGA. The CDR3 nucleotides read TGTGCCAGCAGCACTTCAGGGGGCGATTTTGGAAACACCATATATTTT. It is translated as CASSTSGGDFGNTIYF.

This sequence joins TRBV6-5 and TRBJ1-1; D is uncertain. The CDR3 is 14 amino acids. V was clipped by 6 bases and J by 0 bases, with 11 bases between them. Germline V CDR1 and CDR2: MNHEY, SVGAGI. The CDR3 DNA sequence: TGTGCCAGCAGGCGGGCTCACCTGAACACTGAAGCTTTCTTT. Its translation is CASRRAHLNTEAFF.

This clone was detected a few times. The J gene is TRBJ2-7, the V gene TRBV28, with a tentative D call TRBD2 (5 bases). Germline lookup yields CDR1 MDHEN and CDR2 SYDVKM. This CDR3 has 14 residues. Trimming cost V 3 bases and J 4 bases, with 13 bases left between them. The CDR3 protein is CASSLGGSGYEQYF. In nucleotides, the CDR3 is TGTGCCAGCAGTTTGGGCGGGTCCGGTTACGAGCAGTACTTC. Combining the CDR3 with reference TRBV28 and TRBJ2-7 gives the whole variable domain DVKVTQSSRYLVKRTGEKVFLECVQDMDHENMFWYRQDPGLGLRLIYFSYDVKMKEKGDIPEGYSVSREKKERFSLILESASTNQTSMYLCASSLGGSGYEQYFGPGTRLTVT.

The DNA for the CDR3 is TGTGCCAGCAGCGTAGTGTGGGGGCACGGGGAGGAGCTGTTTTTT. Protein product: CASSVVWGHGEELFF. The chain has TRBV9 and TRBJ2-2; the D gene is possibly TRBD1 (6 bases). This CDR3 is 15 amino acids long. CDR1 is SGDLS and CDR2 is YYNGEE in the germline V gene. V was pared by 0 bases and J by 10 bases, with 16 bases between.

The V gene is TRBV2, the J gene TRBJ2-7; 14 positions agree with TRBD2. Germline V gene sequence: CDR1 SNHLY, CDR2 FYNNEI. V lost 5 bases and J lost 4; bases outside the gene matches: 10. CDR3 size: 17 residues. CDR3 protein: CASSSISGTSGGYEQYF. The CDR3 region has the DNA TGTGCCAGCAGTTCCATTTCCGGGACTAGCGGGGGTTACGAGCAGTACTTC.

CDR3 sequence: CSASKRAANTEAFF. The CDR3 DNA follows: TGCAGCGCCTCAAAGCGGGCGGCAAACACTGAAGCTTTCTTT. The chain recombines TRBV29-1 with TRBJ1-1; D remains ambiguous. Trimming shortened V by 7 bases and J by 2 bases, and 17 bases separated the two germline ends. Germline CDR1 SQVTM, CDR2 ANQGSEA. CDR3 length: 14 amino acids.

The gene calls are TRBV7-9 and TRBJ1-1; D ambiguous. Germline V gene sequence: CDR1 SEHNR, CDR2 FQNEAQ (reference sequence). The CDR3 totals 12 residues. Deletions cut 1 base from V and 10 bases from J, with 10 bases between. The CDR3 is CASSLVTAGAFF. CDR3 DNA sequence: TGTGCCAGCAGCTTAGTAACTGCGGGAGCTTTCTTT.

The gene calls are TRBV27 and TRBJ1-2; D is unresolved. Germline CDR1 and CDR2: MNHEY and SMNVEV (reference sequence). V was cut by 0 bases and J by 0 bases, with 14 bases left in between. The CDR3 length is 17 residues. The CDR3 nucleotides are TGTGCCAGCAGTTTATCTATTCGGGAGACTTCTAACTATGGCTACACCTTC. Translation: CASSLSIRETSNYGYTF.

The rearrangement links TRBV2 to TRBJ1-1; the D gene is possibly TRBD1 (5 bases). This CDR3 has 13 amino acids. Germline V lookup: CDR1 SNHLY, CDR2 FYNNEI. The V end was cut by 0 bases, the J end by 8 bases, with 10 bases between. The chain's CDR3 is CASSEAGVREAFF. In DNA, the CDR3 is TGTGCCAGCAGTGAAGCAGGGGTTCGAGAAGCTTTCTTT.

The chain is built from TRBV15 and TRBJ2-7; D is perhaps TRBD2 (7 bases). The CDR3 covers 15 residues. V was shortened by 0 bases and J by 5 bases, with 14 bases between the two germline ends. Per the germline V gene, CDR1 is LNHNV and CDR2 is YYDKDF (reference sequence). The chain's CDR3 is CATSRDADSGDEQYF. The DNA of the CDR3 is TGTGCCACCAGCAGAGATGCGGACAGCGGGGACGAGCAGTACTTC.